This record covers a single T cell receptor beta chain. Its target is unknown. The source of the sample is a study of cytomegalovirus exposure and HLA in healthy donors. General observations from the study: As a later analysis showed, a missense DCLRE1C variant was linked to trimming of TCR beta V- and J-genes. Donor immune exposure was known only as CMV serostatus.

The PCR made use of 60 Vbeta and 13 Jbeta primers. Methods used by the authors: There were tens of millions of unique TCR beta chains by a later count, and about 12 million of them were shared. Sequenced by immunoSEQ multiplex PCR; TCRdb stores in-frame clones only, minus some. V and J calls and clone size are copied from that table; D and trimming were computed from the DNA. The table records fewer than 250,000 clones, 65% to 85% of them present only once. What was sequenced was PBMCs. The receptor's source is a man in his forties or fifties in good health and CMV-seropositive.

The CDR3 sequence: CASSLAQGITYEQYF. In DNA, the CDR3 is TGTGCCAGCAGCTTAGCGCAGGGGATAACCTACGAGCAGTACTTC. This sequence joins TRBV7-8 and TRBJ2-7; D possibly corresponds to TRBD1 (6 bases). Per the germline V gene, CDR1 is SGHVS and CDR2 is FQNEAQ. Between the trimmed V and J ends, which lost 0 bases and 2 bases, there was a span of 11 bases. The CDR3 runs 15 residues.